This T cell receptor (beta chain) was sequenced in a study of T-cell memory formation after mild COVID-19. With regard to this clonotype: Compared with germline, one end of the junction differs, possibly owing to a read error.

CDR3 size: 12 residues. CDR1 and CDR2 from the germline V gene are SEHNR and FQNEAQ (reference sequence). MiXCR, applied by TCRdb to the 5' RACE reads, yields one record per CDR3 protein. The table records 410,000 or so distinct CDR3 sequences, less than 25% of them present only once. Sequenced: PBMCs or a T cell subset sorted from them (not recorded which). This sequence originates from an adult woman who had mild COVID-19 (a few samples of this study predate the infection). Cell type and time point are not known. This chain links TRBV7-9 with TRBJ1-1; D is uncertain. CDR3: CASTLGVYEAFF. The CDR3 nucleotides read TGTGCCAGCACCTTAGGAGTCTACGAAGCTTTCTTT. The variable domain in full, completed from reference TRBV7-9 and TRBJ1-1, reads DTGVSQNPRHKITKRGQNVTFRCDPISEHNRLYWYRQTLGQGPEFLTYFQNEAQLEKSRLLSDRFSAERPKGSFSTLEIQRTEQGDSAMYLCASTLGVYEAFFGQGTRLTVV.